These 8 T cell receptor beta chains were sequenced from one sample in a study of cytomegalovirus exposure and HLA in healthy donors. With 60 Vbeta and 13 Jbeta primers, the PCR was carried out. Assay: immunoSEQ multiplex PCR; the TCRdb copy retains only in-frame clones and omits some. The sample yields roughly 200,000 clones, around 80% seen once. The sequenced material came from PBMCs. The receptors originated from a man aged 40-55 years in good health and CMV-seronegative.

This rearrangement joins TRBV2 to TRBJ2-3, with 13 bases matching TRBD2. Germline trimming cut 8 bases from V and 1 base from J; bases unmatched to any gene: 15. The CDR3 covers 19 residues. Germline CDR1 is SNHLY and CDR2 is FYNNEI. The CDR3 DNA reads TGTGCCAGCGATCGACTAGCGGGAGGTTCCCCCAGGGGCACAGATACGCAGTATTTT. Encoded protein: CASDRLAGGSPRGTDTQYF.

The table lists this clone with a few counts. The V and J genes are TRBV14 and TRBJ1-2; 8 bases are a match to TRBD1. This CDR3 has 15 residues. CDR1 and CDR2 from the germline V gene are SGHDN and FVKESK. After removal of 4 bases from V and 6 bases from J, the junction contained 10 bases not matched to a gene. As DNA, the CDR3 is TGTGCCAGCAGCCGCCTGACAGGGGTTAAGAATGGCTACACCTTC. Translated: CASSRLTGVKNGYTF.

V is TRBV5-1 and J is TRBJ1-1; D unresolved. The CDR3 loop spans 14 amino acids. With 1 base removed from V and 6 bases from J, the gap between germline ends came to 13 bases. Germline CDR1 and CDR2: SGHRS and YFSETQ. The CDR3 nucleotides read TGCGCCAGCAGCTTGAACCCCTTCGGGGCTGAAGCTTTCTTT. Protein product: CASSLNPFGAEAFF.

The chain is built from TRBV27 and TRBJ1-5, with D tentatively TRBD1 (5 bases). CDR1 is MNHEY, CDR2 SMNVEV, per germline (reference sequence). This CDR3 comprises 14 residues. Trimming removed 3 bases from V and 1 base from J, with 7 bases in between. CDR3 region: CASSFGGSNQPQHF. CDR3 sequence (DNA): TGTGCCAGCAGTTTCGGGGGAAGCAATCAGCCCCAGCATTTT.

The chain has TRBV29-1 and TRBJ2-7; 7 bases agree with TRBD2. CDR1 and CDR2 (germline): SQVTM, ANQGSEA. This CDR3 has 13 amino acids. Germline trimming cut 3 bases from V and 5 bases from J; bases unmatched to any gene: 7. The CDR3 DNA follows: TGCAGCGTTGATCGAGCGGGAAGGGACGAGCAGTACTTC. This encodes CSVDRAGRDEQYF.

V is TRBV7-9 and J is TRBJ2-7, with a weak D call TRBD1 (5 bases). CDR1 SEHNR and CDR2 FQNEAQ come from the germline V gene (reference sequence). Between the trimmed V and J ends, which lost 3 bases and 1 base, there was a span of 13 bases. CDR3 size: 15 residues. The CDR3 sequence is CASSFQGTLSYEQYF. The CDR3 nucleotides read TGTGCCAGCAGCTTTCAGGGAACCTTATCCTACGAGCAGTACTTC. The complete variable domain, with remaining parts taken from reference TRBV7-9 and TRBJ2-7, reads DTGVSQNPRHKITKRGQNVTFRCDPISEHNRLYWYRQTLGQGPEFLTYFQNEAQLEKSRLLSDRFSAERPKGSFSTLEIQRTEQGDSAMYLCASSFQGTLSYEQYFGPGTRLTVT.

As regards this clone: In the same sample, other DNA sequences code for this CDR3. This chain uses TRBV5-1 with TRBJ1-5; possible D gene TRBD1, 6 bases. V was shortened by 4 bases and J by 5 bases, with 10 bases between the two germline ends. Germline CDR1 SGHRS, CDR2 YFSETQ. The CDR3 sequence is 13 residues long. CDR3 residues: CASSPTGDQPQHF. CDR3 nucleotide sequence: TGCGCCAGCAGCCCGACAGGAGATCAGCCCCAGCATTTT. Full variable domain (missing parts from reference TRBV5-1 and TRBJ1-5): KAGVTQTPRYLIKTRGQQVTLSCSPISGHRSVSWYQQTPGQGLQFLFEYFSETQRNKGNFPGRFSGRQFSNSRSEMNVSTLELGDSALYLCASSPTGDQPQHFGDGTRLSIL.

There are a few counts of this clone. CDR3 sequence: CATLGQGFNNSPLHF. The CDR3 coding sequence is TGTGCCACCCTGGGACAGGGGTTTAATAATTCACCCCTCCACTTT. The rearrangement links TRBV6-6 to TRBJ1-6; 10 bases fit TRBD1. Germline V gene sequence: CDR1 MNHNY, CDR2 SVGAGI (reference sequence). Germline trimming cut 10 bases from V and 5 bases from J; bases unmatched to any gene: 8. The CDR3 is 15 amino acids.